The T cell receptor (beta chain) under discussion was sequenced for a study of T cell responses to AZD1222 COVID-19 vaccine. As for the study in general: Analyses pooled second doses at about 4 or about 12 weeks.

The V end lost 1 base, the J end lost 0 bases, and 7 bases lay between the germline ends. This CDR3 has 14 amino acids. Germline CDR1 reads SGHAT; CDR2 reads FQNNGV. Using immunoSEQ multiplex PCR, the repertoire was profiled, and TCRdb retains in-frame clones only, with some absent. The data show fewer than 85,000 clones, over 75% seen once. In the case of this clone: No antigen is known for it.

General study results and limits: It was only after the peak T cell response that any repertoires were sampled. Spike was spanned by vaccine-associated CD4 TCRs, with dominance at 160-218 and 743-854.

This sequence joins TRBV11-2 and TRBJ2-7; D gene ambiguous. This clonotype was sampled from an adult in good health. The sequenced sample was peripheral blood, obtained on day 0 of AZD1222 vaccination. In DNA, the CDR3 is TGTGCCAGCAGCTTAGCGGTTAACTCCTACGAGCAGTACTTC. It is translated as CASSLAVNSYEQYF.